These 24 T cell receptor beta chains came from one sample sequenced in a study of T cell repertoires in cytomegalovirus infection. TCRdb recomputed calls from the reads with MiXCR, one row per CDR3 protein. The data show some 54,000 distinct CDR3 sequences, 15% to 20% seen once. Antigen specificity for these receptors is unknown. The sample in question was CD8+ T cells from cultured PBMCs, obtained from culture after CMV antigen stimulation. Receptors were obtained from a human donor in good health (CMV status not recorded). Some clones in this sample may be carry-over from other donors' samples.

The chain recombines TRBV6-2 or TRBV6-3 with TRBJ2-5, with D unclear. The length of the CDR3 is 11 residues. Trimming left V 2 bases short and J 7 bases short, with 5 bases between. Germline V gene lookup returns CDR1 MNHEY and CDR2 SVGEGT. CDR3 sequence: CASSYQWTQYF. The DNA of the CDR3 is TGTGCCAGCAGTTACCAGTGGACCCAGTACTTC.

This clonotype was recorded many times. This chain connects TRBV11-2 to TRBJ2-7; 8 bases align to TRBD1. The V gene's germline CDR1 is SGHAT and CDR2 FQNNGV. This CDR3 has 16 amino acids. V was clipped by 0 bases and J by 5 bases; unmatched bases: 9. The CDR3 here is CASSLDRGQGANEQYF. The CDR3 nucleotides read TGTGCCAGCAGCTTAGACCGGGGCCAGGGGGCGAACGAGCAGTACTTC.

The J gene is TRBJ2-7, the V gene TRBV27; D unresolved. Germline values: CDR1 MNHEY, CDR2 SMNVEV (reference sequence). This CDR3 comprises 16 residues. The V and J ends lost 6 bases and 5 bases respectively, with 23 bases between them. CDR3: CASRDVTSDLKDEQYF. As DNA, the CDR3 is TGTGCCAGCAGAGATGTAACATCCGACTTGAAGGACGAGCAGTACTTC.

This clonotype was counted only a few times. V is TRBV12-3 or TRBV12-4 and J is TRBJ1-1; 7 bases are shared with TRBD1. The trim removed 6 bases at V and 0 bases at J, leaving 7 bases unmatched. The length of the CDR3 is 15 residues. The CDR3 DNA reads TGTGCCAGCAGCGCAAAACAGGGGATGAACACTGAAGCTTTCTTT. Translation gives CASSAKQGMNTEAFF.

The rearrangement uses TRBV5-1 and TRBJ1-4; D not resolved. Looked up from germline, CDR1 is SGHRS and CDR2 is YFSETQ. Trimming pared 4 bases from V and 4 bases from J, leaving 11 bases between. The CDR3 spans 14 residues. The CDR3 loop is CASSLGPVNEKLFF. In DNA, the CDR3 is TGCGCCAGCAGCCTAGGACCCGTTAATGAAAAACTGTTTTTT.

This clonotype was recorded a few times. The chain has TRBV7-9 and TRBJ1-3, with a possible D match to TRBD1 (5 bases). The CDR3 is 16 amino acids. CDR1 is SEHNR, CDR2 FQNEAQ, per germline (reference sequence). V lost 5 bases and J 0 bases, leaving 14 bases between the germline ends. The CDR3 loop reads CASSSSDSYSGNTIYF. CDR3 DNA: TGTGCCAGCAGCAGCTCCGACAGTTACTCTGGAAACACCATATATTTT.

The V gene is TRBV6-1, the J gene TRBJ2-3, with 7 bases lining up with TRBD2. The CDR3 totals 14 residues. Losses at the gene ends were 11 bases for V and 2 bases for J; bases not matched to a gene: 10. Germline assignment: CDR1 MNHNS and CDR2 SASEGT. CDR3 region: CAVGRGDFTDTQYF. The CDR3 region has the DNA TGTGCCGTTGGCCGGGGGGACTTCACAGATACGCAGTATTTT.

The sample holds one count of this clonotype. The V and J genes are TRBV10-3 and TRBJ1-6, with D possibly TRBD1 on 6 matching bases. CDR1 is ENHRY, CDR2 SYGVKD, per germline. This CDR3 region has 15 residues. With 3 bases removed from V and 7 bases from J, the gap between germline ends came to 13 bases. For the CDR3, the DNA is TGTGCCATCAGTGAAAGACAGGAAGGCAATTCACCCCTCCACTTT. It yields the protein CAISERQEGNSPLHF.

The V gene is TRBV14, the J gene TRBJ2-5; 8 nucleotides align to TRBD1. CDR1 and CDR2 from the germline V gene are SGHDN and FVKESK. This CDR3 spans 14 amino acids. Losses at the gene ends were 3 bases for V and 4 bases for J; bases not matched to a gene: 4. The CDR3 coding sequence is TGTGCCAGCAGCCAGACAGGGGCGAGAGAGACCCAGTACTTC. Its translation: CASSQTGARETQYF. The full variable domain, rest sourced from reference TRBV14 and TRBJ2-5, is EAGVTQFPSHSVIEKGQTVTLRCDPISGHDNLYWYRRVMGKEIKFLLHFVKESKQDESGMPNNRFLAERTGGTYSTLKVQPAELEDSGVYFCASSQTGARETQYFGPGTRLLVL.

This clonotype occurred a few times. V gene TRBV7-9 combines with J gene TRBJ1-6, with 8 bases matching TRBD1. This CDR3 contains 15 residues. Germline CDR1 SEHNR, CDR2 FQNEAQ (reference sequence). With 5 bases clipped from V and 8 bases from J, the junction kept 8 bases outside the gene matches. CDR3 sequence reads: CASSPGQGEYSPLHF. The CDR3 bases are TGTGCCAGCAGCCCCGGACAGGGAGAATATTCACCCCTCCACTTT.

The sample holds a few counts of this clonotype. V gene TRBV29-1 combines with J gene TRBJ2-3; D assignment may be TRBD1 or TRBD2 (5 bases each). Germline CDR1 and CDR2: SQVTM and ANQGSEA. Between the trimmed V and J ends, which lost 2 bases and 2 bases, there was a span of 17 bases. The CDR3 length is 16 residues. In nucleotides, the CDR3 is TGCAGCGTTGAAATTGGGACCCTGGTATCCACAGATACGCAGTATTTT. Its translation: CSVEIGTLVSTDTQYF.

This clonotype came up a few times. The V call is TRBV6-1, the J call TRBJ2-5, with D uncertain. The CDR3 has 14 residues. CDR1 and CDR2 from the germline V gene are MNHNS and SASEGT. The V end lost 6 bases, the J end lost 4 bases, and 15 bases lay between the germline ends. The DNA for the CDR3 is TGTGCCAGCAGCGAGTCGCGAATTGTAGAGACCCAGTACTTC. It specifies CASSESRIVETQYF.

The gene calls are TRBV7-2 and TRBJ1-2; D unclear. V was pared by 5 bases and J by 1 base, with 11 bases between. In germline, CDR1 is SGHTA, CDR2 FQGNSA. This CDR3 region has 14 residues. The CDR3 reads CASSPPRVNYGYTF. In DNA, the CDR3 is TGTGCCAGCAGCCCCCCGCGGGTTAACTATGGCTACACCTTC.

This clonotype was seen more than once but under ten times. The chain joins TRBV28 to TRBJ1-5; TRBD1 matches 9 bases. Per the germline V gene, CDR1 is MDHEN and CDR2 is SYDVKM. The CDR3 spans 17 residues. V was pared by 5 bases and J by 2 bases, with 10 bases of the junction left unmatched. CDR3: CASSLSGTGYGNQPQHF. As DNA, the CDR3 is TGTGCCAGCAGTCTATCCGGGACAGGGTACGGCAATCAGCCCCAGCATTTT.

About this clonotype itself: The junction does not match germline at one end; this may be a read error. The chain employs TRBV7-2 and TRBJ2-1; 11 nucleotides agree with TRBD1. The V gene's germline CDR1 is SGHTA and CDR2 FQGNSA. The CDR3 is made up of 12 amino acids. The CDR3 protein is CASSPGQGVEVF. In DNA, the CDR3 is TGTGCCAGCAGCCCGGGACAGGGGGTCGAGGTCTTC.

The genes are TRBV19 and TRBJ2-1; D remains unclear. Trimming stripped 3 bases from V and 3 bases from J, with 12 bases between. CDR1 LNHDA and CDR2 SQIVND come from the germline V gene (reference sequence). The CDR3 is 15 residues long. The CDR3 is CASSMGMRNYNEQFF. The CDR3 DNA is TGTGCCAGTAGTATGGGGATGCGGAACTACAATGAGCAGTTCTTC.

This clonotype appeared a few times. The chain carries TRBV7-9 and TRBJ1-1; TRBD1 matches at 7 bases. Germline V lookup: CDR1 SEHNR, CDR2 FQNEAQ (reference sequence). The CDR3 extends over 12 amino acids. Trimming took 5 bases from V and 7 from J; bases not matched to a gene: 4. The CDR3: CASSLGTVEAFF. The CDR3 DNA reads TGTGCCAGCAGCCTTGGGACAGTTGAAGCTTTCTTT.

This chain connects TRBV20-1 to TRBJ2-7, with TRBD1 as a possible D gene (5 bases). CDR1 is DFQATT, CDR2 SNEGSKA, per germline (reference sequence). Deletions cut 0 bases from V and 3 bases from J, with 9 bases between. The CDR3 totals 13 residues. CDR3 sequence (DNA): TGCAGTGCTAGAGAGAAGGGGAACTACGAGCAGTACTTC. Translating it yields CSAREKGNYEQYF.

V and J are TRBV4-1 and TRBJ2-7, with D possibly being TRBD1 or TRBD2 (6 bases each). Trimming cost V 0 bases and J 5 bases, with 11 bases left between them. Germline values: CDR1 MGHRA, CDR2 YSYEKL. The CDR3 has 14 residues. The CDR3 region is CASSQEQEGDEQYF. DNA of the CDR3: TGCGCCAGCAGCCAAGAACAGGAGGGGGACGAGCAGTACTTC.

This clonotype came up a few times. DNA of the CDR3: TGTGCCAGCAATGTCAGGGATGGAGGTTCGGAGACCCAGTACTTC. This encodes CASNVRDGGSETQYF. The chain joins TRBV6-1 to TRBJ2-5, with D possibly called TRBD1 or TRBD2 (5 bases each). Per the germline V gene, CDR1 is MNHNS and CDR2 is SASEGT. CDR3 length: 15 amino acids. V lost 7 bases and J 5 bases, leaving 20 bases between the germline ends.

The gene calls are TRBV12-3 or TRBV12-4 and TRBJ1-2; 7 bases are shared with TRBD1. The CDR3 consists of 16 residues. J gave up 6 bases and V 4 bases, and 14 bases lay outside the gene matches. CDR3 sequence (DNA): TGTGCCAGCAGTTCCGGGACAGCTATGGACCTCAATGGCTACACCTTC. Translating it yields CASSSGTAMDLNGYTF.

In this sample, this clonotype turned up a few times. The gene calls are TRBV7-9 and TRBJ2-7; the D gene could be TRBD1 or TRBD2 (5 bases each). Germline lookup yields CDR1 SEHNR and CDR2 FQNEAQ (reference sequence). The ends were cut back, 1 base at V and 7 bases at J, with 17 bases in the middle. The CDR3 is made up of 15 amino acids. CDR3 in DNA: TGTGCCAGCAGCTTAGGGGCCGGGGCGCAGAGGGAGCAGTACTTC. Protein product: CASSLGAGAQREQYF.

This clonotype was found a few times. The CDR3 DNA is TGCAGTGCTAGATCCATCGATAGCTCCTACAATGAGCAGTTCTTC. Residues: CSARSIDSSYNEQFF. V usage is TRBV20-1 and J usage is TRBJ2-1; the D is unclear. Per the germline V gene, CDR1 is DFQATT and CDR2 is SNEGSKA (reference sequence). V dropped 2 bases and J dropped 0 bases, with 11 bases sitting between them. CDR3 length equals 15 residues.

The chain recombines TRBV6-1 with TRBJ1-3; D unresolved. Germline V CDR1 and CDR2: MNHNS, SASEGT. Trimming removed 8 bases from V and 4 bases from J, with 15 bases in between. The CDR3 is 14 residues long. In DNA form, the CDR3 reads TGTGCCAGCGGTCCCAACACCTCAGGAAACACCATATATTTT. Translating gives CASGPNTSGNTIYF.